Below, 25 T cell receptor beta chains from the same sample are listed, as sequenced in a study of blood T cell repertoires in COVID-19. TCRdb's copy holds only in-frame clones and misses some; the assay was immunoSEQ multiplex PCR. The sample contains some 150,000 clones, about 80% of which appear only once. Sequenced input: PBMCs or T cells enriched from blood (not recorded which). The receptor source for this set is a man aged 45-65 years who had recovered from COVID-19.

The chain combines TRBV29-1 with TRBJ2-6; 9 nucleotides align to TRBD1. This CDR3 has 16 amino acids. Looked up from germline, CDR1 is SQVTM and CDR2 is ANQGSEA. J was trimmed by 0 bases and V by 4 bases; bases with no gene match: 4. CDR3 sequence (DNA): TGCAGCGTTGGGGACAGGGACCTCTCTGGGGCCAACGTCCTGACTTTC. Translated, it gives CSVGDRDLSGANVLTF.

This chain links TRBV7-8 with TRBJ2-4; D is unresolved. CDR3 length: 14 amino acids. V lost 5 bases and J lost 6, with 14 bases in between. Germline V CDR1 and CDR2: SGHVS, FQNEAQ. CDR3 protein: CASSLLGEGNIQYF. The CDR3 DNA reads TGTGCCAGCAGCCTCCTAGGTGAAGGAAACATTCAGTACTTC.

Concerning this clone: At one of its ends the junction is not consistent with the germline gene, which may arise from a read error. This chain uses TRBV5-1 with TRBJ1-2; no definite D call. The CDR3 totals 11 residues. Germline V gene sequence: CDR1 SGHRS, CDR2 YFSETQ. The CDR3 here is CASSLSQVPSF. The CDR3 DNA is TGCGCCAGCAGCTTATCTCAGGTCCCCTCCTTC.

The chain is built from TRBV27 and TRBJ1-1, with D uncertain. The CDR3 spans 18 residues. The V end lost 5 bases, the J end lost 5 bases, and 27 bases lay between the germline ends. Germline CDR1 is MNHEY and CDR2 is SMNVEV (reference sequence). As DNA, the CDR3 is TGTGCCAGCAGTCCGTATCGCGATTTGAGGGATTTGGGGACTGAAGCTTTCTTT. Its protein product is CASSPYRDLRDLGTEAFF.

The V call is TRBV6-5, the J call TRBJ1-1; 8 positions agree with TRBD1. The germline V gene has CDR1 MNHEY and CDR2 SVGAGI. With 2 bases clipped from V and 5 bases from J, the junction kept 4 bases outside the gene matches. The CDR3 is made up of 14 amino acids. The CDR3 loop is CASSYTGGGTEAFF. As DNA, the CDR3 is TGTGCCAGCAGTTACACAGGGGGAGGAACTGAAGCTTTCTTT.

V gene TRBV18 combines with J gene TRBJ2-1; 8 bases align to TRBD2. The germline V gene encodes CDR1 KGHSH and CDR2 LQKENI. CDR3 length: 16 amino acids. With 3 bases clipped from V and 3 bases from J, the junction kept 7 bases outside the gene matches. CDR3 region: CASSPPGLAYYNEQFF. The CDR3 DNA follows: TGTGCCAGCTCACCTCCAGGACTAGCTTACTACAATGAGCAGTTCTTC.

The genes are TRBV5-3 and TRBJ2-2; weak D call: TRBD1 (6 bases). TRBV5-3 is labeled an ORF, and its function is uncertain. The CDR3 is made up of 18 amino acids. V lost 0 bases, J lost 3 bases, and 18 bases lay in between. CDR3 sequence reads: CARSLAFEEQGDTGELFF. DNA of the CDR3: TGTGCCAGAAGCTTGGCATTTGAAGAACAGGGAGACACCGGGGAGCTGTTTTTT.

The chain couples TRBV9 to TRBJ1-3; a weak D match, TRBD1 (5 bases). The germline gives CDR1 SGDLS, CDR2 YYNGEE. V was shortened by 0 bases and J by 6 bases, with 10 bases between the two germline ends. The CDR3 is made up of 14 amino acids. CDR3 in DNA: TGTGCCAGCAGCGTAGGACAGCTGGCAAACACCATATATTTT. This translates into CASSVGQLANTIYF.

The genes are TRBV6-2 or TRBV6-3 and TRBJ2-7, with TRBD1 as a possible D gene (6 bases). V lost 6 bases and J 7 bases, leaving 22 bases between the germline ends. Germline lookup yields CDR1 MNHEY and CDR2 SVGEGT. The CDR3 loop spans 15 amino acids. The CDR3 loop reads CASSPSSTGFGEQYF. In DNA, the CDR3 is TGTGCCAGCAGCCCTTCTTCGACAGGATTTGGGGAGCAGTACTTC.

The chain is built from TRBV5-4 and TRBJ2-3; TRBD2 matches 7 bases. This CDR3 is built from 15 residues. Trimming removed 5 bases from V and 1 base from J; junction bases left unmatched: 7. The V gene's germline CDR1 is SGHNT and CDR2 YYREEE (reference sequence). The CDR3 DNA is TGTGCCAGCAGTTCGACTAGCCGGGGCACAGATACGCAGTATTTT. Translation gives CASSSTSRGTDTQYF. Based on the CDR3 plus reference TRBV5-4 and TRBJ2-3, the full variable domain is ETGVTQSPTHLIKTRGQQVTLRCSSQSGHNTVSWYQQALGQGPQFIFQYYREEENGRGNFPPRFSGLQFPNYSSELNVNALELDDSALYLCASSSTSRGTDTQYFGPGTRLTVL.

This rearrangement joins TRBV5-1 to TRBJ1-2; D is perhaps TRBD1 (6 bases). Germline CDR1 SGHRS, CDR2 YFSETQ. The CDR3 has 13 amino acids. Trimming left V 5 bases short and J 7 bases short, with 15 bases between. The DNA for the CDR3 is TGCGCCAGCAGGATGAGGGGGGGAGGTGGCTACACCTTC. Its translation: CASRMRGGGGYTF.

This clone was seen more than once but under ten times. The CDR3 reads CASSRSSSYNSPLHF. DNA for the CDR3: TGTGCCAGCTCACGGAGTAGCTCCTATAATTCACCCCTCCACTTT. The chain links TRBV18 to TRBJ1-6; no firm D call. Germline lookup yields CDR1 KGHSH and CDR2 LQKENI. The CDR3 extends over 15 amino acids. Between the trimmed V and J ends, which lost 4 bases and 0 bases, there was a span of 7 bases.

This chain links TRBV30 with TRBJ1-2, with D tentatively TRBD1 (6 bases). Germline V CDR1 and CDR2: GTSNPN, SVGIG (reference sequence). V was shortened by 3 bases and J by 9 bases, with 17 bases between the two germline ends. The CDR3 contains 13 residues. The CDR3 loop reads CAWSGTPLDSYTF. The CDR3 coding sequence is TGTGCCTGGAGCGGGACACCGCTCGACAGCTACACCTTC.

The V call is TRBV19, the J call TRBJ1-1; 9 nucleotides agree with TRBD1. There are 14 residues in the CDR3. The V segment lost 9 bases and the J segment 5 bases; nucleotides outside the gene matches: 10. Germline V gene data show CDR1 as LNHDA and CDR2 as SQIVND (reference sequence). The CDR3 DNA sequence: TGTGCCAGCAACCCGGGACAGGGAAGGACTGAAGCTTTCTTT. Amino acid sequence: CASNPGQGRTEAFF.

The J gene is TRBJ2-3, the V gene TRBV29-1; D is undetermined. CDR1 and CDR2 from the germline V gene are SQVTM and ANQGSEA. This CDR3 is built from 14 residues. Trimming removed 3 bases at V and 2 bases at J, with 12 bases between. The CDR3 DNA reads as TGCAGCGTTGAGGGCCAGGATAACACAGATACGCAGTATTTT. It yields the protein CSVEGQDNTDTQYF.

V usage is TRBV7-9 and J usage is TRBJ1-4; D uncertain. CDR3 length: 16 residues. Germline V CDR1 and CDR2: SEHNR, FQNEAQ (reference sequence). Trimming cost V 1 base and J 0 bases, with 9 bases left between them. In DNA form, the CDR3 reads TGTGCCAGCAGCTTAGGGGCAGCCTCAACTAATGAAAAACTGTTTTTT. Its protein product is CASSLGAASTNEKLFF. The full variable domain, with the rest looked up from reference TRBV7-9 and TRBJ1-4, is DTGVSQNPRHKITKRGQNVTFRCDPISEHNRLYWYRQTLGQGPEFLTYFQNEAQLEKSRLLSDRFSAERPKGSFSTLEIQRTEQGDSAMYLCASSLGAASTNEKLFFGSGTQLSVL.

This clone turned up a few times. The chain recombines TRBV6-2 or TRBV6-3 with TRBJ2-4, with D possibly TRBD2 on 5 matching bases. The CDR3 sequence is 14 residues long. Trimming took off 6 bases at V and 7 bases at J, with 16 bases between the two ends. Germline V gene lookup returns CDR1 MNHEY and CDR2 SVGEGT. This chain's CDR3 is CASSRTGILNIQYF. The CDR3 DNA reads TGTGCCAGCAGCCGTACGGGGATCTTGAACATTCAGTACTTC.

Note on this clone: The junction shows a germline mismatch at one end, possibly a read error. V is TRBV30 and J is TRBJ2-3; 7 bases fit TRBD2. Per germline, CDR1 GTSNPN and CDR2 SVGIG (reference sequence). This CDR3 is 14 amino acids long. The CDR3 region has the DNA TGTGCCTGGACGCGGGGGACCTTCACAGATACACAGTATTTT. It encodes CAWTRGTFTDTQYF.

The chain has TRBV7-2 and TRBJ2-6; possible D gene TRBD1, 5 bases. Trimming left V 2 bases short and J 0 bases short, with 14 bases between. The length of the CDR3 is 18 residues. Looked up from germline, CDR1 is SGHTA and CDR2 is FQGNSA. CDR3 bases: TGTGCCAGCAGCTTAATAGGGGTTTCTTCCTCTGGGGCCAACGTCCTGACTTTC. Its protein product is CASSLIGVSSSGANVLTF.

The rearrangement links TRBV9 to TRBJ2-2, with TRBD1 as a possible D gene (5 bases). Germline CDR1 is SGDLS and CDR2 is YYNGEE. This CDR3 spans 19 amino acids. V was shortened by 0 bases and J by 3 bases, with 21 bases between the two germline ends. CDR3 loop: CASSVEWGSSAGDTGELFF. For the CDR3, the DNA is TGTGCCAGCAGCGTAGAGTGGGGCTCTTCAGCAGGCGACACCGGGGAGCTGTTTTTT.

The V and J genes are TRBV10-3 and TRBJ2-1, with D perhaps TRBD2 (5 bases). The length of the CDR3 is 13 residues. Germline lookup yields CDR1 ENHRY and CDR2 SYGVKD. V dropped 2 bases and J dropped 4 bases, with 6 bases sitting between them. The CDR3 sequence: CAISEGGYNEQFF. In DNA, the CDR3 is TGTGCCATCAGTGAGGGAGGATACAATGAGCAGTTCTTC.

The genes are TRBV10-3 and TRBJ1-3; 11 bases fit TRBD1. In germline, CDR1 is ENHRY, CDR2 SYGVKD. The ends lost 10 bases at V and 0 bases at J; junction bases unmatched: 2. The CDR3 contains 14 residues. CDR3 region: CATGTGGSGNTIYF. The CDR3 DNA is TGTGCCACCGGGACAGGGGGCTCTGGAAACACCATATATTTT.

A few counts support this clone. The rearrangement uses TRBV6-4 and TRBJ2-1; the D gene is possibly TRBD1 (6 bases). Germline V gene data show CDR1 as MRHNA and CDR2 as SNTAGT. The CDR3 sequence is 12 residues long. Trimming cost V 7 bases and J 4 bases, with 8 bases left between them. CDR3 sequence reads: CASKDRYNEQFF. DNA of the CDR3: TGTGCCAGCAAGGACAGATACAATGAGCAGTTCTTC.

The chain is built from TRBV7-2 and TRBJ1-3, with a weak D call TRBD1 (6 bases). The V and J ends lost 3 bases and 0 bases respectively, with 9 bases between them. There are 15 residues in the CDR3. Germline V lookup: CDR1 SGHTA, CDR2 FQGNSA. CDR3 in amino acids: CASSLRTVSGNTIYF. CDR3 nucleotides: TGTGCCAGCAGCTTGAGGACAGTCTCTGGAAACACCATATATTTT.

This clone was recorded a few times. The CDR3 reads CAIRVAGGDRGYTF. DNA of the CDR3: TGTGCCATCAGGGTGGCAGGGGGCGATAGGGGCTACACCTTC. The rearrangement uses TRBV10-3 and TRBJ1-2; 8 bases map to TRBD1. This CDR3 is 14 amino acids long. Unmatched junction bases numbered 11, after V lost 6 bases and J lost 8 bases. Germline CDR1 and CDR2: ENHRY and SYGVKD.